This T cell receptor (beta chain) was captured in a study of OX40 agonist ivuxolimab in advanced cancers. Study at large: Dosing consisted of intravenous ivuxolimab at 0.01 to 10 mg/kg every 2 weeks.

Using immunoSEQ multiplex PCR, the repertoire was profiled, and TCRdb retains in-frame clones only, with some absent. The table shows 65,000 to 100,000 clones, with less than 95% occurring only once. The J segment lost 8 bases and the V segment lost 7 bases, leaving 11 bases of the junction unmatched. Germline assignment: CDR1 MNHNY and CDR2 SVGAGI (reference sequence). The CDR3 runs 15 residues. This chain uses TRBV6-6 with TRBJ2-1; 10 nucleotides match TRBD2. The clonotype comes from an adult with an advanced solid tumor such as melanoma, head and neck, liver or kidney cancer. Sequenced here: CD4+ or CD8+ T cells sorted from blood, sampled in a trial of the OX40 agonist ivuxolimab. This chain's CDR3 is CASNIQAGGPDEQFF. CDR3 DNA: TGTGCCAGCAATATCCAAGCGGGGGGGCCAGATGAGCAGTTCTTC.